This passage covers 18 T cell receptor beta chains from one sample sequenced in a study of CXCR3-negative and CXCR3-positive naive CD8 T cells. Via 5' RACE with UMI labels, TRB cDNA libraries were prepared. For each CDR3 protein, TCRdb gives one entry from its re-call of the 5' RACE reads, without DNA. This sample carries around 60,000 distinct CDR3 sequences, with about 0.4% going to the ten biggest clones. Sequenced input: naive CXCR3- CD8+ T cells from blood. Subset: CD45RO-CCR7+CD27+CD95- naive CD8+ T cells lacking CXCR3 (TNR3-). These receptors were taken from a human donor in good health. Some clones in this sample may be carry-over from other donors' samples.

This chain connects TRBV27 to TRBJ2-1; there is no DNA to check the TCRdb D call of TRBD2. CDR3 length equals 16 residues. CDR1 and CDR2 (germline): MNHEY, SMNVEV (reference sequence). This CDR3 is CASRFQPTVEGPVEFF.

The chain joins TRBV5-6 to TRBJ2-1; as DNA is missing, the TRBD2 call by TCRdb cannot be tested. The CDR3 runs 13 residues. Germline V lookup: CDR1 SGHDT, CDR2 YYEEEE. The chain's CDR3 is CASSSVGTSEQFF.

The chain recombines TRBV5-1 with TRBJ2-1; TCRdb's assignment of TRBD2 cannot be checked, as there is no DNA. This CDR3 spans 15 amino acids. The germline gives CDR1 SGHRS, CDR2 YFSETQ. The CDR3 reads CASSSDGTSGMGQFF.

The rearrangement joins TRBV6-4 to TRBJ2-3. CDR1 MRHNA and CDR2 SNTAGT come from the germline V gene. The length of the CDR3 is 14 residues. The CDR3: CASSPNGDTDTQYF.

V and J are TRBV12-3 or TRBV12-4 and TRBJ1-2; the TRBD1 assignment by TCRdb is unverifiable without DNA. The CDR3 is made up of 15 amino acids. The chain's CDR3 is CASSKPTTGGIGYTF.

The J gene is TRBJ1-2, the V gene TRBV29-1; TCRdb indicates TRBD1, and absent DNA this call remains unverified. In germline, CDR1 is SQVTM, CDR2 ANQGSEA. The CDR3 loop spans 14 amino acids. This chain's CDR3 is CSVEPGTGNYGYTF.

The V gene is TRBV29-1, the J gene TRBJ2-1; lacking DNA, the TRBD1 call made by TCRdb goes unchecked. CDR1 is SQVTM, CDR2 ANQGSEA, per germline. This CDR3 comprises 15 residues. This CDR3 reads CSVTTGTGTYNEQFF.

The gene calls are TRBV4-1 and TRBJ2-1; TCRdb's assignment of TRBD1 cannot be checked, as there is no DNA. Germline CDR1 is MGHRA and CDR2 is YSYEKL. This CDR3 region has 16 residues. CDR3 region: CASRLNGGGAADEQFF.

This chain uses TRBV29-1 with TRBJ2-7; TCRdb gives TRBD1 as the D gene, but with no DNA this cannot be confirmed. This CDR3 comprises 15 residues. Germline V lookup: CDR1 SQVTM, CDR2 ANQGSEA. The CDR3 loop reads CSVERVAGGAYEQYF.

J is TRBJ2-7 and V is TRBV19; TCRdb returns TRBD2, unconfirmable since there is no DNA. Germline V gives CDR1 LNHDA, CDR2 SQIVND (reference sequence). This CDR3 comprises 15 residues. The CDR3 here is CASSIVSSGKYEQYF.

The gene calls are TRBV9 and TRBJ2-7; TCRdb calls TRBD1, which cannot be checked without DNA. Germline V gene sequence: CDR1 SGDLS, CDR2 YYNGEE. The CDR3 is made up of 14 amino acids. CDR3 region: CASSPIGRKGEQYF.

The gene calls are TRBV18 and TRBJ1-1. The germline gives CDR1 KGHSH, CDR2 LQKENI. The CDR3 spans 13 residues. CDR3: CASSPIDDTEAFF.

The chain couples TRBV14 to TRBJ2-7; TCRdb's D call of TRBD2 is untestable without DNA. Germline CDR1 reads SGHDN; CDR2 reads FVKESK. The CDR3 spans 14 residues. The CDR3 is CASSQGGPEYEQYF.

The chain couples TRBV21-1 to TRBJ2-7; as DNA is missing, the TRBD1 call by TCRdb cannot be tested. TRBV21-1 is listed as a pseudogene. The CDR3 loop spans 15 amino acids. The CDR3 loop is CASSLGGTEAYEQYF.

V gene TRBV6-5 combines with J gene TRBJ2-3; TCRdb calls TRBD1, which cannot be checked without DNA. Germline CDR1 MNHEY, CDR2 SVGAGI. The CDR3 length is 16 residues. The CDR3 is CASSSGTGGFTDTQYF.

The chain is built from TRBV15 and TRBJ2-2; no DNA is available, so the TRBD2 call from TCRdb remains unchecked. CDR1 is LNHNV, CDR2 YYDKDF, per germline (reference sequence). This CDR3 contains 15 residues. CDR3 amino acids: CATSRERGGPGELFF.

This clonotype registers medium-sized (0.01 to 0.1%) by frequency. The chain links TRBV6-5 to TRBJ1-1. The CDR3 covers 18 residues. Germline loops: CDR1 MNHEY, CDR2 SVGAGI. This chain's CDR3 is CASSLRLDRTWGNTEAFF.

The chain couples TRBV7-9 to TRBJ2-7; without DNA, the TCRdb call of TRBD1 cannot be checked. Germline V lookup: CDR1 SEHNR, CDR2 FQNEAQ (reference sequence). The CDR3 runs to 17 residues. CDR3 protein: CASSLYMGQGLPYEQYF.